The 2 T cell receptor beta chains below come from one sample, sequenced in a study of cytomegalovirus exposure and HLA in healthy donors. PCR employed 60 Vbeta and 13 Jbeta primers. The assay was immunoSEQ multiplex PCR, and TCRdb's table has in-frame clones only and misses some. The sample lists approximately 130,000 clones; roughly 82% were seen once. The sequenced material came from PBMCs. These receptors all stem from a woman younger than 35 in good health and CMV-seronegative.

The J gene is TRBJ2-3, the V gene TRBV4-3, with D uncertain. CDR3 length equals 14 residues. V was trimmed by 5 bases and J by 1 base, leaving 10 bases between them. Per germline, CDR1 LGHNA and CDR2 YSLEER. CDR3 amino acids: CASSSRRGTDTQYF. The CDR3 region has the DNA TGCGCCAGCAGCTCGCGTCGGGGCACAGATACGCAGTATTTT.

This clone was recorded a few times. This sample includes further DNA sequences coding for the same CDR3. The chain recombines TRBV5-1 with TRBJ1-1; TRBD1 might be the D (5 bases). The germline gives CDR1 SGHRS, CDR2 YFSETQ. V lost 0 bases and J lost 4, with 7 bases in between. The CDR3 is made up of 13 amino acids. CDR3 sequence reads: CASSLGRGTEAFF. For the CDR3, the DNA is TGCGCCAGCAGCTTGGGTAGGGGCACTGAAGCTTTCTTT.